This TCR beta chain was captured by sequencing in a study of blood T cell repertoires in COVID-19. Study at large: Acute-phase and convalescent COVID-19 samples originated in the United States, Italy and Spain. Sample material is recorded as cDNA or gDNA derived from T cells, B-cell-depleted T cells, or PBMCs.

Original data processing: Amplified reference gene primers provided the basis for estimating nucleated cell counts. Data came from immunoSEQ multiplex PCR; TCRdb stores just in-frame clones and leaves some out. V and J calls and clone size come straight from that table; D and trimming were deduced from the DNA. Among 55,000 to 65,000 clones listed, around four fifths were seen once. In germline, CDR1 is MGHDK, CDR2 SYGVNS. CDR3 length: 13 amino acids. Trimming stripped 8 bases from V and 5 bases from J, with 12 bases between. Sequencing was done on a sample of peripheral blood. The chain is built from TRBV25-1 and TRBJ2-2, with a tentative D call TRBD1 (5 bases). The receptor was isolated from a human donor in a cohort sampled during active COVID-19. In DNA form, the CDR3 reads TGTGCCAGCGCTGACGGACAAACCGGGGAGCTGTTTTTT. This codes for CASADGQTGELFF. Complete variable domain (other parts from reference TRBV25-1 and TRBJ2-2): EADIYQTPRYLVIGTGKKITLECSQTMGHDKMYWYQQDPGMELHLIHYSYGVNSTEKGDLSSESTVSRIRTEHFPLTLESARPSHTSQYLCASADGQTGELFFGEGSRLTVL.